Listed below are T cell receptor beta chains from one sample, sequenced in a study of T cell responses to AZD1222 COVID-19 vaccine. Produced via immunoSEQ multiplex PCR; TCRdb's table is partial and in-frame only. The sample consists of 110,000 or so clones, 85% to 90% of them appearing once. The starting material was peripheral blood, obtained 28 days after the second AZD1222 dose. These receptor sequences come from an adult who received the AZD1222 COVID-19 vaccine. CDR3s leave out the opening cysteine and the closing phenylalanine or tryptophan.

v_gene: TRBV6-5
j_gene: TRBJ2-7
CDR3aa: ATSDGGALYEQY

v_gene: TRBV11-2
j_gene: TRBJ2-1
CDR3aa: ASVAGDNEQF

v_gene: TRBV4-1
j_gene: TRBJ1-2
CDR3aa: ASSQEVDFLYGYT

v_gene: TRBV5-3
j_gene: TRBJ2-3
CDR3aa: ARSLAVAGVHTDTQY

v_gene: TRBV28
j_gene: TRBJ2-2
CDR3aa: ASSLRDTSNTGELF

v_gene: TRBV18
j_gene: TRBJ1-3
CDR3aa: ASSPMTAVSGNTIY

v_gene: TRBV19
j_gene: TRBJ2-1
CDR3aa: ASSPPGPTYNEQF

v_gene: TRBV5-1
j_gene: TRBJ1-1
CDR3aa: ASSLPRDTEAF

v_gene: TRBV9
j_gene: TRBJ2-7
CDR3aa: ASSVAGQGAEEQY

v_gene: TRBV14
j_gene: TRBJ1-1
CDR3aa: ASSHAGSPEAF

v_gene: TRBV5-1
j_gene: TRBJ2-4
CDR3aa: ASSLLSREGDIQY

v_gene: TRBV2
j_gene: TRBJ2-7
CDR3aa: ASSEARVSYEQY

v_gene: TRBV30
j_gene: TRBJ2-2
CDR3aa: AWRTGLNTGELF

v_gene: TRBV7-9
j_gene: TRBJ1-5
CDR3aa: ASSPPGRGEGQPQH

v_gene: TRBV27
j_gene: TRBJ2-1
CDR3aa: ASSSGGVSYNEQF

v_gene: TRBV27
j_gene: TRBJ2-1
CDR3aa: ASSLSGGRAAGHEQF

v_gene: TRBV27
j_gene: TRBJ2-7
CDR3aa: ASSPSRGEGTYEQY

v_gene: TRBV5-4
j_gene: TRBJ1-1
CDR3aa: ASSSPSSMNTEAF

v_gene: TRBV30
j_gene: TRBJ2-2
CDR3aa: AWAIGGSPAGELF

v_gene: TRBV6-1
j_gene: TRBJ1-2
CDR3aa: ASSEGGGSYGYT

v_gene: TRBV13
j_gene: TRBJ2-3
CDR3aa: ASEDVGLAGKGRTDTQY

v_gene: TRBV12-3/TRBV12-4
j_gene: TRBJ2-4
CDR3aa: ASSFSGKNIQY

v_gene: TRBV4-1
j_gene: TRBJ2-7
CDR3aa: ASSQDTWEDYEQY

v_gene: TRBV5-8
j_gene: TRBJ2-5
CDR3aa: ASSFQVPETQY

v_gene: TRBV6-5
j_gene: TRBJ1-2
CDR3aa: ASSYRTTHSGGGYT

v_gene: TRBV7-6
j_gene: TRBJ1-1
CDR3aa: ASSPTGGRGTEAF

v_gene: TRBV7-8
j_gene: TRBJ2-7
CDR3aa: ASSALGSYEQY

v_gene: TRBV5-1
j_gene: TRBJ1-2
CDR3aa: ASSLDQASRAGYT

v_gene: TRBV9
j_gene: TRBJ2-7
CDR3aa: ASSPSSYEQY

v_gene: TRBV19
j_gene: TRBJ1-2
CDR3aa: ASTTRAATYGYT

v_gene: TRBV4-1
j_gene: TRBJ2-7
CDR3aa: ASSQRPGTLYEQY

v_gene: TRBV10-3
j_gene: TRBJ1-2
CDR3aa: AISEQGVGYT

v_gene: TRBV6-5
j_gene: TRBJ2-1
CDR3aa: ASSYGGHHEQF

v_gene: TRBV29-1
j_gene: TRBJ2-2
CDR3aa: SVVAGGGNTGELF

v_gene: TRBV30
j_gene: TRBJ1-5
CDR3aa: AWSRGQGAQPQH

v_gene: TRBV19
j_gene: TRBJ2-3
CDR3aa: ASSKVAGGPNTQY

v_gene: TRBV6-5
j_gene: TRBJ1-1
CDR3aa: ASSTGSNTEAF

v_gene: TRBV6-5
j_gene: TRBJ1-1
CDR3aa: ASSYSWGSTEAF

v_gene: TRBV19
j_gene: TRBJ1-1
CDR3aa: ASSLADGGPTEAF

v_gene: TRBV27
j_gene: TRBJ2-7
CDR3aa: ASSLSGGVYEQY

v_gene: TRBV19
j_gene: TRBJ1-1
CDR3aa: ASSPGTPHTEAF

v_gene: TRBV2
j_gene: TRBJ1-2
CDR3aa: ASTRVIQTSYGYT

v_gene: TRBV5-6
j_gene: TRBJ2-7
CDR3aa: ASSGPPPIYEQY

v_gene: TRBV18
j_gene: TRBJ2-5
CDR3aa: ASSPGSQETQY

v_gene: TRBV5-1
j_gene: TRBJ2-7
CDR3aa: ASSLASGRGGYEQY

v_gene: TRBV6-6
j_gene: TRBJ2-1
CDR3aa: ASRHHNEQF

v_gene: TRBV27
j_gene: TRBJ1-2
CDR3aa: ASSLGSSLLYGYT

v_gene: TRBV19
j_gene: TRBJ1-1
CDR3aa: ASSPVLRRTIRGQQVNTEAF

v_gene: TRBV30
j_gene: TRBJ1-5
CDR3aa: AWSLGRGNQPQH

v_gene: TRBV7-9
j_gene: TRBJ2-7
CDR3aa: ASSLRDPYEQY

v_gene: TRBV5-1
j_gene: TRBJ2-7
CDR3aa: ASSAGRDATYEQY

v_gene: TRBV19
j_gene: TRBJ1-1
CDR3aa: ASRPRQGLNTEAF